The clone carrying this T cell receptor (beta chain) occurred a few times. Its antigen remains unidentified. This entry is derived from a study of Graves' ophthalmopathy and Graves' hyperthyroidism. Per the germline V gene, CDR1 is SGHAT and CDR2 is FQDESV (reference sequence). The V and J ends lost 6 bases and 3 bases, in that order; junction bases with no gene match: 14. This CDR3 is built from 17 residues. Investigators amplified TCR beta CDR3 regions from RNA transcripts. First-round RT-PCR with HTBI primers preceded a second-round multiplex PCR. In TCRdb, the multiplex PCR reads were re-called with MiXCR into one record per CDR3 protein. This sample has about 400,000 distinct CDR3 sequences, with around 20% found just once. Whole-study findings and limits: At around 68% sensitivity and approximately 72% specificity, the model predicted progression of the ophthalmopathy.

The V call is TRBV11-1, the J call TRBJ2-5, with 9 bases matching TRBD1. The clonotype was recovered from a woman aged 18-30 years with Graves' ophthalmopathy. The sequenced sample was peripheral blood. This CDR3 reads CASRSRRTGGKEETQYF. The CDR3 nucleotides are TGTGCCAGCAGATCCCGAAGAACAGGGGGCAAAGAAGAGACCCAGTACTTC.